This record covers a single T cell receptor beta chain. The V gene lost 5 bases and the J gene lost 6 bases, with 17 bases spanning the gap. The germline gives CDR1 LNHDA, CDR2 SQIVND (reference sequence). The CDR3 contains 15 residues. Across about 22 US areas, participants ranged in age from roughly 18 to 95 years. Clinical history as reported by participants underpinned cohort assignment. This specimen belongs to a study of blood T cell repertoires in COVID-19. Overall study: From the United States, Italy and Spain came samples of acute and convalescent COVID-19.

Repertoires were generated with immunoSEQ multiplex PCR, while TCRdb's copy carries only in-frame clones and drops some. The sample lists roughly 340,000 clones; 80% to 90% were seen once. The receptor's source is a man aged 35-49 years in a cohort exposed to, infected with or recovered from COVID-19 (not recorded which). Sequencing used PBMCs or T cells enriched from blood (not recorded which). The chain links TRBV19 to TRBJ1-5, with a weak D call TRBD1 (6 bases). The CDR3 region has the DNA TGTGCCAGTAGTCATTCCACAGGGCACGGTCAGCCCCAGCATTTT. It codes for CASSHSTGHGQPQHF.